This is a list of T cell receptor beta chains from one sample in a study of blood T cell repertoires in COVID-19. Some clones are missing from TCRdb's copy, which holds only in-frame ones; the method was immunoSEQ multiplex PCR. There are about 150,000 clones in the sample; more than 75% occur only once, and approximately 40% lies in the top ten. The sample taken for sequencing was peripheral blood. All receptors derive from a man aged 50 to 59 who had recovered from COVID-19. The CDR3 runs from the conserved cysteine through the conserved F or W. D genes are given only for firm matches. A row's size may be missing; if present it is once, few, many or a size class.

clone size,V gene,D gene,J gene,CDR3 DNA,CDR3 protein
NA,TRBV18,NA,TRBJ2-7,TGTGCCAGCTCACAGGGGTCAACCTACGAGCAGTACTTC,CASSQGSTYEQYF
NA,TRBV6-5,NA,TRBJ2-2,TGTGCCAGCAGCAGGGGGAACACCGGGGAGCTGTTTTTT,CASSRGNTGELFF
NA,TRBV6-5,NA,TRBJ1-2,TGTGCCAGCAGTCCCGGGGCTAACTATGGCTACACCTTC,CASSPGANYGYTF
NA,TRBV7-2,TRBD2,TRBJ2-5,TGTGCCAGCAGCGGACTAGCGGGGTGGGAGACCCAGTACTTC,CASSGLAGWETQYF
NA,TRBV5-8,TRBD2,TRBJ2-1,TGTGCCAGCAGCTTTTCTAGCGGGACTTACAATGAGCAGTTCTTC,CASSFSSGTYNEQFF
few,TRBV7-2,NA,TRBJ1-4,TGTGCCAGCAGCCGGGAGTGGGTGGGAGCATCACCTGAAAAACTGTTTTTT,CASSREWVGASPEKLFF
NA,TRBV7-8,TRBD1,TRBJ2-7,TGTGCCAGCAGCTTCGGGACAGCTAACTACGAGCAGTACTTC,CASSFGTANYEQYF
once,TRBV27,TRBD2,TRBJ2-7,TGTGCCAGCAGTTTATACGGGGGGGATTACGAGCAGTACTTC,CASSLYGGDYEQYF
once,TRBV5-1,TRBD1,TRBJ2-7,TGCGCCAGCAGCTTTTGGACAGGCCCCAACGAGCAGTACTTC,CASSFWTGPNEQYF
NA,TRBV12-3/TRBV12-4,NA,TRBJ1-2,TGTGCCAGCAGTTTGGGCAGTCGGGGCTACACCTTC,CASSLGSRGYTF
NA,TRBV9,NA,TRBJ1-1,TGTGCCAGCAGCGTATCCTTGAACACTGAAGCTTTCTTT,CASSVSLNTEAFF
NA,TRBV2,NA,TRBJ1-6,TGTGCCAGCAGTGAAAAGTGGCAGGGAAATTCACCCCTCCACTTT,CASSEKWQGNSPLHF
NA,TRBV13,TRBD2,TRBJ2-3,TGTGCCAGCAGCTTAAACCGGGGCCGACTAGCGCCTACGACAGATACGCAGTATTTT,CASSLNRGRLAPTTDTQYF
NA,TRBV6-2/TRBV6-3,NA,TRBJ1-4,TGTGCCAGCAGTACGACAGCAACTAATGAAAAACTGTTTTTT,CASSTTATNEKLFF
NA,TRBV11-1,NA,TRBJ1-1,TGTGCCAGCAGCTTAGCGGCCCTGTTAGGCGGATCTGAAGCTTTCTTT,CASSLAALLGGSEAFF
NA,TRBV6-1,TRBD2,TRBJ2-5,TGTGCCAGCAGTGAAGAAGTAGCGGGGGTATTCCAAGAGACCCAGTACTTC,CASSEEVAGVFQETQYF
NA,TRBV7-2,TRBD1,TRBJ2-7,TGTGCCAGCAGCTTAGTTAGGCAGGGGGCCCACGAGCAGTACTTC,CASSLVRQGAHEQYF
NA,TRBV5-5,TRBD2,TRBJ2-7,TGTGCCAGCAGCTTGCAGGCGGGGGGTTCCCCCTACTCCTACGAGCAGTACTTC,CASSLQAGGSPYSYEQYF
NA,TRBV7-6,NA,TRBJ1-2,TGTGCCAGCAGCTTAGCGATGGGCAGGGACTATGGCTACACCTTC,CASSLAMGRDYGYTF
NA,TRBV6-5,NA,TRBJ1-1,TGTGCCAGCAGTTACAGGGTCCGGGAAACTGAAGCTTTCTTT,CASSYRVRETEAFF
NA,TRBV4-1,TRBD1,TRBJ2-3,TGCGCCAGCAGCCACGGACAGGCTAGGGCAGATACGCAGTATTTT,CASSHGQARADTQYF
NA,TRBV7-9,TRBD2,TRBJ2-1,TGTGCCAGCAGCTTAGCGCCGCTAGCGGGGGCGATCTCCTACAATGAGCAGTTCTTC,CASSLAPLAGAISYNEQFF
NA,TRBV25-1,TRBD1,TRBJ1-1,TGTGCCAGCACACGACAGGGAGGCACTGAAGCTTTCTTT,CASTRQGGTEAFF
NA,TRBV5-6,TRBD1,TRBJ1-6,TGTGCCAGCAGTTTACCCGGGACAGGGTATTCACCCCTCCACTTT,CASSLPGTGYSPLHF